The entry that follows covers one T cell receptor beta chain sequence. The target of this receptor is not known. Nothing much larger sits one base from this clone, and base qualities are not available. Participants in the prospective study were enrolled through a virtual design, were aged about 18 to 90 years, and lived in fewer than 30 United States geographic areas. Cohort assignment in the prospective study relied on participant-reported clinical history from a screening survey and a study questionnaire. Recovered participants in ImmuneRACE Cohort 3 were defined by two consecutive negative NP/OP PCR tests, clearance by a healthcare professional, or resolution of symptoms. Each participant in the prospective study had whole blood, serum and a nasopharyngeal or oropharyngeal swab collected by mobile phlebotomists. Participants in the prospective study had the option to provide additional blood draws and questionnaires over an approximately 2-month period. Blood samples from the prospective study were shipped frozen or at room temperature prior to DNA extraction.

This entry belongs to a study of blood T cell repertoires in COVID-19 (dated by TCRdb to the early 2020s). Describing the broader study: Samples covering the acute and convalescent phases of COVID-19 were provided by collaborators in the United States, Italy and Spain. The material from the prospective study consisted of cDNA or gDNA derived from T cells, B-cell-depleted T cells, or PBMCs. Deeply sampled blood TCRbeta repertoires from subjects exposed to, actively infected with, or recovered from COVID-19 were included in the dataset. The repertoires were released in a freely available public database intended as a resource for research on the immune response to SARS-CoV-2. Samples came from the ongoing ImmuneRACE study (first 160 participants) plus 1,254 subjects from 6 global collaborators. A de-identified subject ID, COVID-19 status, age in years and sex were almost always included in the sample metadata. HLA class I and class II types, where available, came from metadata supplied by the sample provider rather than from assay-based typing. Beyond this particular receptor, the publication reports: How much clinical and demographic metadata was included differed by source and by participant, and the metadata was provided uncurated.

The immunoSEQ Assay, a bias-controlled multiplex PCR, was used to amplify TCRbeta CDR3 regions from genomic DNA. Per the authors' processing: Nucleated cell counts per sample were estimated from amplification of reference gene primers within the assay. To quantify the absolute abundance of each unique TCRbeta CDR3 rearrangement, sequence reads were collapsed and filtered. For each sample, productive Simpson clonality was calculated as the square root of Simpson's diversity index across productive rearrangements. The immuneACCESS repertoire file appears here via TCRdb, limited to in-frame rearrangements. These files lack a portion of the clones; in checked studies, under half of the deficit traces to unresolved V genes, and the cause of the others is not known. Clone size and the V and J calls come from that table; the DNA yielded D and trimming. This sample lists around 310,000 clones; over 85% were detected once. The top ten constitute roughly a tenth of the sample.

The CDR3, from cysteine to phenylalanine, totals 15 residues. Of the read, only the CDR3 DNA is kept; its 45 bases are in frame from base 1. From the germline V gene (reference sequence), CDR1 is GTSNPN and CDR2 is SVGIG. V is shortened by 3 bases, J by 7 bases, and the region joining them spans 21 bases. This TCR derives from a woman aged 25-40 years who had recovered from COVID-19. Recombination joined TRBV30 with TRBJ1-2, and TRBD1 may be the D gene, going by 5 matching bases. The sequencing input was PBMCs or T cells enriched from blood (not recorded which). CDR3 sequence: CAWRGNRQTRSGYTF. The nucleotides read TGTGCCTGGAGAGGGAACAGGCAAACAAGGTCTGGCTACACCTTC. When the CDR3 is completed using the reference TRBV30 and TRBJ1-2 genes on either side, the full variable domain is SQTIHQWPATLVQPVGSPLSLECTVEGTSNPNLYWYRQAAGRGLQLLFYSVGIGQISSEVPQNLSASRPQDRQFILSSKKLLLSDSGFYLCAWRGNRQTRSGYTFGSGTRLTVV.